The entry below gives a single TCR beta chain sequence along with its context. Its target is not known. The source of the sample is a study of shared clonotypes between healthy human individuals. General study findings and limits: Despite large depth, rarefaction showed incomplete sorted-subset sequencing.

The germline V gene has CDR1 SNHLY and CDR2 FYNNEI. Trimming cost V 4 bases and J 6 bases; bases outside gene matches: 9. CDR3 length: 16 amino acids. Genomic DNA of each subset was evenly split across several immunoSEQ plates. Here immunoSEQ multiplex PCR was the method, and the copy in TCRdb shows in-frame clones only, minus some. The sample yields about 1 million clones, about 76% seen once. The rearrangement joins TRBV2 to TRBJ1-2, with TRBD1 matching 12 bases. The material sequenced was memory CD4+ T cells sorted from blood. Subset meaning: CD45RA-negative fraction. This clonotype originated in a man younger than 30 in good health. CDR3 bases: TGTGCCAGCAGTGCAAGGCCGGGACAGGGGGCCCATGGCTACACCTTC. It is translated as CASSARPGQGAHGYTF.